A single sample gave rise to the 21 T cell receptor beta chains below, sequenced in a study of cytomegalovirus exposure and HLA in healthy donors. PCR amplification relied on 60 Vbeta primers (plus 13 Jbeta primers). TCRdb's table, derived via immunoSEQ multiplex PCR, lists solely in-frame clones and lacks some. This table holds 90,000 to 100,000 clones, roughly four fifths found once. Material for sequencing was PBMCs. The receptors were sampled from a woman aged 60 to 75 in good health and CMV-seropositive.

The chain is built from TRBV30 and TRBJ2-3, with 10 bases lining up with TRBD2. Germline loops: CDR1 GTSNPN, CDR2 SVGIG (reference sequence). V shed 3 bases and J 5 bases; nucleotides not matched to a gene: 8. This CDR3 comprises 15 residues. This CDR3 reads CAWSQGLASGDTQYF. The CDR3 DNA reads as TGTGCCTGGAGCCAGGGACTAGCGAGCGGAGATACGCAGTATTTT.

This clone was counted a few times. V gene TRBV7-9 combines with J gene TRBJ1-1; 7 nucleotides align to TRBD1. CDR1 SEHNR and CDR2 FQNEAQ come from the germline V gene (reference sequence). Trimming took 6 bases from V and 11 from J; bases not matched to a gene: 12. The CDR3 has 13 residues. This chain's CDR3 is CASSSGQANRAFF. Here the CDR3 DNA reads TGTGCCAGCAGTTCCGGACAGGCCAATCGGGCTTTCTTT. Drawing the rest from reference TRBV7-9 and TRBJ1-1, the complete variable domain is DTGVSQNPRHKITKRGQNVTFRCDPISEHNRLYWYRQTLGQGPEFLTYFQNEAQLEKSRLLSDRFSAERPKGSFSTLEIQRTEQGDSAMYLCASSSGQANRAFFGQGTRLTVV.

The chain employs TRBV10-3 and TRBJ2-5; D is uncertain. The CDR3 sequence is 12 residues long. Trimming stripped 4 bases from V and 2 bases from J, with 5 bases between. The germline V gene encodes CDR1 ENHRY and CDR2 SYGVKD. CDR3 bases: TGTGCCATCAGTGTGACTCAAGAGACCCAGTACTTC. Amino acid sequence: CAISVTQETQYF.

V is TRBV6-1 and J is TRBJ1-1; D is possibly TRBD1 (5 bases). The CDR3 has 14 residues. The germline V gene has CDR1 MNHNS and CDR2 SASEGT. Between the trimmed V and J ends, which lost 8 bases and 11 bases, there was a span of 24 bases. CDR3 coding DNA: TGTGCCAGCCCCCGTCCAGGCGGGGGTAGGAGGGCTTTCTTT. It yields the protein CASPRPGGGRRAFF.

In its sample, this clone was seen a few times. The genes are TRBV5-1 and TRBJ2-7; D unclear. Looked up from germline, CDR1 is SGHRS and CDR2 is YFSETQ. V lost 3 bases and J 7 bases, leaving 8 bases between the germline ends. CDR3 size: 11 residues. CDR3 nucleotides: TGCGCCAGCAGCTCTGAACAGGAGCAGTACTTC. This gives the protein CASSSEQEQYF.

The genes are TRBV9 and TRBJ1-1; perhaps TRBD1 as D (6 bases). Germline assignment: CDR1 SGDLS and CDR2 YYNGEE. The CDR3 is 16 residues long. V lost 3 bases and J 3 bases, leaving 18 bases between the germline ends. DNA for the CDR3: TGTGCCAGCAGCGCAGGGGTCGTGGACCTTTACACTGAAGCTTTCTTT. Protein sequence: CASSAGVVDLYTEAFF.

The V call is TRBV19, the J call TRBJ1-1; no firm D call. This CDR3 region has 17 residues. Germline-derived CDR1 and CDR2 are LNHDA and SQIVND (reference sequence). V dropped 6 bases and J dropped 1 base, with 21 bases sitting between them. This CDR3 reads CASSDTGRVWTNTEAFF. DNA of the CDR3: TGTGCCAGTAGCGATACTGGGAGGGTATGGACGAACACTGAAGCTTTCTTT.

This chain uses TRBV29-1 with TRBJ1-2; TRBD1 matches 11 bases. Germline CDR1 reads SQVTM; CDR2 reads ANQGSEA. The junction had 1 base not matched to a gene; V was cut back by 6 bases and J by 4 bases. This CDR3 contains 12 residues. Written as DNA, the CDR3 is TGCAGCGTGGGACAGGGGGGCTATGGCTACACCTTC. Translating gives CSVGQGGYGYTF.

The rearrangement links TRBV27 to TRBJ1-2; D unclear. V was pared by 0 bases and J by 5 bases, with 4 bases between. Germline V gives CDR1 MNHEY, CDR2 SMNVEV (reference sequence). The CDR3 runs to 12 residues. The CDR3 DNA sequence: TGTGCCAGCAGTTTATCCGGGTATGGCTACACCTTC. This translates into CASSLSGYGYTF.

CDR3 in DNA: TGTGCCACTAGGACAGGGGGAATTGAGGGCACCGGGGAGCTGTTTTTT. Amino acid sequence: CATRTGGIEGTGELFF. V usage is TRBV15 and J usage is TRBJ2-2; TRBD1 matches at 10 bases. The length of the CDR3 is 16 residues. V was clipped by 9 bases and J by 4 bases; unmatched bases: 11. CDR1 and CDR2 (germline): LNHNV, YYDKDF (reference sequence).

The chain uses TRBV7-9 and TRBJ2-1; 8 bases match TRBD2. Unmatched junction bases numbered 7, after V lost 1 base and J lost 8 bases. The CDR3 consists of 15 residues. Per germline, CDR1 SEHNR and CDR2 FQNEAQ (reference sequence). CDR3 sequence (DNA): TGTGCCAGCAGCTTAGGACTAGCGATGGGCGATGAGCAGTTCTTC. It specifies CASSLGLAMGDEQFF. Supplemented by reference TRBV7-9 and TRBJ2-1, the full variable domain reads DTGVSQNPRHKITKRGQNVTFRCDPISEHNRLYWYRQTLGQGPEFLTYFQNEAQLEKSRLLSDRFSAERPKGSFSTLEIQRTEQGDSAMYLCASSLGLAMGDEQFFGPGTRLTVL.

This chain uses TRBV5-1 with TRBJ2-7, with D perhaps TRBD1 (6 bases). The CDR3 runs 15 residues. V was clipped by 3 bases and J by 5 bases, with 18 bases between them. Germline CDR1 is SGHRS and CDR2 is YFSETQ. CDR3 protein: CASSWLTGMGNEQYF. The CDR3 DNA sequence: TGCGCCAGCAGCTGGCTCACAGGGATGGGTAACGAGCAGTACTTC. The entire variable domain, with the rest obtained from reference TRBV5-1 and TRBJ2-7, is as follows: KAGVTQTPRYLIKTRGQQVTLSCSPISGHRSVSWYQQTPGQGLQFLFEYFSETQRNKGNFPGRFSGRQFSNSRSEMNVSTLELGDSALYLCASSWLTGMGNEQYFGPGTRLTVT.

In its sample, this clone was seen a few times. For the CDR3, the DNA is TGTGCCAGCAACCCGACAGGTGAGACTGAAGCTTTCTTT. Its protein is CASNPTGETEAFF. This rearrangement joins TRBV6-1 to TRBJ1-1; possibly TRBD1 for D (6 bases). V was cut by 7 bases and J by 5 bases, with 14 bases left in between. The CDR3 extends over 13 amino acids. Germline assignment: CDR1 MNHNS and CDR2 SASEGT.

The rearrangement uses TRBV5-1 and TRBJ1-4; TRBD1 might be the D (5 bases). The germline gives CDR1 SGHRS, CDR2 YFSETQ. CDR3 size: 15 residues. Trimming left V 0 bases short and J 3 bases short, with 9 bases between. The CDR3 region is CASSLARGSNEKLFF. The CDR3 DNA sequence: TGCGCCAGCAGCTTGGCCCGGGGGTCTAATGAAAAACTGTTTTTT.

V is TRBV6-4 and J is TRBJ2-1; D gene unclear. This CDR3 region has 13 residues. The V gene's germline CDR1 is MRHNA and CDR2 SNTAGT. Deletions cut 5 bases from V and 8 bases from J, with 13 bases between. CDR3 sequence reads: CASSRRFGDEQFF. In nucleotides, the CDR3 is TGTGCCAGCAGTCGGAGATTCGGAGATGAGCAGTTCTTC.

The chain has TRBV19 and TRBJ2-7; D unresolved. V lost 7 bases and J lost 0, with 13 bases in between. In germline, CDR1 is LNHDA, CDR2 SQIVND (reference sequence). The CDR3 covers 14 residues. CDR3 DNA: TGTGCCAGTAAGGTTCAGGCAGCCTCCTACGAGCAGTACTTC. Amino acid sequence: CASKVQAASYEQYF.

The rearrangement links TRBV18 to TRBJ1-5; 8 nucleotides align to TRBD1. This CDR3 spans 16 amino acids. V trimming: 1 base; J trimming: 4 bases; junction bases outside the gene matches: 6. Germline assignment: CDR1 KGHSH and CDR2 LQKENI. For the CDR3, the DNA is TGTGCCAGCTCACCACGAGGGACAGGCGGGAATCAGCCCCAGCATTTT. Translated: CASSPRGTGGNQPQHF.

CDR3 in DNA: TGCAGCGTGGAACTCCGGGACAGGGTTAATCCTAACACTGAAGCTTTCTTT. Its protein is CSVELRDRVNPNTEAFF. The genes are TRBV29-1 and TRBJ1-1; 9 positions agree with TRBD1. V lost 6 bases, J lost 2 bases, and 16 bases stayed unmatched. CDR1 and CDR2 from the germline V gene are SQVTM and ANQGSEA. The CDR3 has 17 amino acids.

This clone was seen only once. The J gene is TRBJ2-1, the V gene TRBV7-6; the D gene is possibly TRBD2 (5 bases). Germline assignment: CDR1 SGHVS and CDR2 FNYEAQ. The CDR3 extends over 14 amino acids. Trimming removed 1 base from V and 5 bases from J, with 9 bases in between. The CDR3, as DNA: TGTGCCAGCAGCTTAGGAGGGCTAAACAATGAGCAGTTCTTC. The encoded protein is CASSLGGLNNEQFF.

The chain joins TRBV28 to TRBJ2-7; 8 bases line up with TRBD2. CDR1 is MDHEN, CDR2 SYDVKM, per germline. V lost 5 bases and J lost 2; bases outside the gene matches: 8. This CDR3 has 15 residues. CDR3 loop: CASSTRYSGTYEQYF. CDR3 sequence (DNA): TGTGCCAGCAGTACCCGATATAGCGGGACCTACGAGCAGTACTTC.

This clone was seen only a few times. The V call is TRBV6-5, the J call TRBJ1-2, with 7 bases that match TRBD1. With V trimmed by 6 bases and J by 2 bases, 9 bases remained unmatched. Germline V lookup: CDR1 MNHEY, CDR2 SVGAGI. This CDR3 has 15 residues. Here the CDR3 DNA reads TGTGCCAGCAGCCAGACAGGGTCAGCGAACTATGGCTACACCTTC. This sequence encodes CASSQTGSANYGYTF.